This TCR beta chain was recorded in a study of cytomegalovirus exposure and HLA in healthy donors (dated by TCRdb to the late 2010s). Some background on the complete study: In an earlier analysis of around 540 of the donors, less than 350 Gb of sequence data and 95 million to 130 million unique TCR beta sequences from roughly 180 million T cells were reported. An early release that covered some 630 HLA-typed donors contained approximately 300 gigabases of sequencing data and some 87 million unique TCR sequences. Of the 350 to 450 genotyped donors, 75% to 85% were placed in the genetic ancestry cluster associated with self-reported Caucasian donors. The study aimed to test whether signatures of past pathogen exposure could be identified by cataloging public T cell receptors. Using immunosequencing, the study profiled T cell repertoires from about 620 subjects and related those repertoires to cytomegalovirus serostatus. A separate validation cohort of roughly 130 different subjects was used in addition to the roughly 720-subject first cohort. To predict cytomegalovirus infection status, the study combined high-throughput TCR immunosequencing, statistical association of individual TCRs with disease status, and machine learning. To study patterns of TCR occurrence, a later analysis re-analyzed previously published TCR beta repertoires from hundreds of donors and added high-resolution HLA genotyping. Rather than using new phenotypic data, the later analysis identified candidate immune exposures from TCR beta sequences and from how often those sequences occurred across donors. An earlier analysis of about 620 of the donors applied high-throughput TCR beta sequencing to assess whether each TCR beta V gene segment acted as functional or pseudogenic. Donor age, sex, ethnicity and CMV serostatus were compiled together with the repertoire data. A later genetic analysis used genome-wide SNP genotypes for about 60% of the roughly 700 donors, treating that subset as a discovery cohort. All discovery cohort repertoires had been generated on a single sequencing platform. HLA typing included class I and class II loci at four-digit resolution. Typing coverage differed by locus: A, B, C, DRB1 and DQB1 were typed in roughly 620-630 donors, DQA1 in about 500, DPA1 in roughly 590, and DPB1 in about 450. A few DR-DQ haplotypes were treated as single units for association and clustering because of strong linkage in the cohort. Across some 400 genotyped donors of the cohort, an average of roughly 200,000 unique TCR beta nucleotide sequences per donor were sequenced, and roughly 17% of those sequences were non-productive. Results and caveats for the whole study, not just this receptor: According to a later analysis, TCR association rates differed among HLA loci, with DRB1 alleles showing the most associated TCRs and HLA-C alleles showing the fewest. In a later genetic analysis, a missense DCLRE1C variant was associated with V-gene and J-gene trimming of TCR beta chains, and the association was replicated in an independent cohort. In a later analysis, 16,951 TCR beta sequences were associated with specific HLA alleles at a false discovery rate of 0.05. Over 15 rarely observed V segments, including chromosome 9 orphons, were excluded from the earlier analysis of some 590 of the donors because counts were too low. A later analysis reported that several top co-occurrence clusters appeared linked to parvovirus B19, influenza, CMV and Epstein-Barr virus. It was suggested by the authors that the approach could potentially be generalized to other disease states and immunological phenotypes. In both the original and validation cohorts, the classifier was reported to diagnose cytomegalovirus status with high specificity and sensitivity. Because HLA typing was missing for some donors at each locus, association tests included only the typed subset. An earlier analysis of approximately 500 of the donors showed that most TCR beta V segments appeared in productive rearrangements either about 87% or about 30% of the time, which broadly matched IMGT annotations. A few of the identified cytomegalovirus-associated TCR beta chains were confirmed in vitro to be specific for cytomegalovirus antigens. Some IMGT-functional V segments, including TRBV6-2 and TRBV6-3, could not be told apart with the 87-base-pair reads, so those segments were excluded. When HLA alleles, especially DR and DQ, strongly co-occurred, attributing TCR associations to individual alleles was difficult. Across donors, most TCR sequences were observed very rarely, whereas some public TCRs were present in many individuals. In a later analysis, HLA-associated TCR beta chains were found to be more clonally expanded and to have lower generation probabilities than equally common non-associated chains. According to a later analysis, most CMV-associated TCR beta chains appeared to be HLA-restricted, and the HLA associations seemed to be driven largely by CMV exposure. According to a later genetic analysis, donors in an Asian-associated ancestry cluster had fewer N-insertions in productive TCRs than the approximately 670-donor mean. CMV serostatus was the only immune exposure information available for the cohort. A further reported finding was that TCR beta sequences accurately predicted the HLA-A and HLA-B alleles for most subjects in the first cohort. A cluster of highly shared sequence variants was judged likely to be a technical artifact of the sequencing pipeline. A total of around 150 TCR beta chains were listed by the study as associated with cytomegalovirus. Linkage disequilibrium might explain the correlated functional status among segregating V segments, but an unknown experimental factor could not be excluded. Only TCR beta chains were sequenced in this cohort, and the absence of alpha or paired-chain data limited detectable features. The presence/absence analyses assumed that sequencing depth was roughly uniform across donors, and that assumption may not be true.

V and J are trimmed by 6 bases and 1 base, and the gene matches miss 7 bases of the junction. The germline V gene yields MNHNS for CDR1 and SASEGT for CDR2. Counted from cysteine to phenylalanine, this CDR3 has 15 amino acids. Only the CDR3 part of the read is kept: 45 bases, read in frame from the first base. As for this clone: Its specific antigen is unknown. Base qualities were left out, and no much larger clone turns up one base away.

In total, 500 to 700 healthy bone marrow donors made up the cohort. All cohort members were sampled while nominally healthy, although unrecorded immune exposures were likely present. The donor tested CMV seronegative, placing the donor among the 350 or so seronegative members of the cohort. A peripheral blood sample was provided by each donor, and peripheral blood mononuclear cells were used for TCR beta sequencing. The Qiagen DNeasy Blood Extraction Kit was used to extract genomic DNA from the blood cell samples. Preparation of the library involved the immunoSEQ multiplex PCR assay. For the multiplex PCR, a mixture combining 60 forward primers for TCR Vbeta segments and 13 reverse primers for TCR Jbeta segments was used. A multiplex PCR assay on genomic DNA amplified the CDR3 region of rearranged TCR beta genes. Amplified TCR beta libraries were sequenced as 87-base-pair reads on the Illumina HiSeq System. As for how the authors treated the data: Across the roughly 640 repertoires, a later analysis counted 60 million to 90 million unique TCR beta chains, roughly 11 million of which were shared by at least two donors. A nearest-neighbor algorithm error-corrected the raw reads and collapsed the reads into unique sequences, merging closely related sequences to remove PCR and sequencing errors. CDR3 sequences were aligned to IMGT reference sequences to assign V, D and J gene segments. For a sequence to be retained, a match of at least six nucleotides was required to both a V gene segment and a J gene segment. Rearrangements were classified as productive when the CDR3 lacked stop codons and remained in frame with V and J, and all other rearrangements were classified as non-productive. Following IMGT convention, CDR3 was defined as the stretch from the second conserved V-encoded cysteine up to the conserved J-encoded phenylalanine. In an earlier analysis of roughly 580 of the donors, sequences lacking an unambiguous match to a single V gene segment were excluded. In an earlier analysis of 587 of the donors, a V segment was called functional when productive rearrangements were above 56.7%, and segregating when the standard deviation between donors exceeded 5%. A statistical classification framework was built for diagnosing cytomegalovirus status from the catalog of TCR beta chain sequences. A later analysis assigned V and J genes by comparing TCR nucleotide sequences with IMGT/GENE-DB human TR gene sequences. The TCRdist pipeline was used in a later analysis to assign CDR3 sequences and most-parsimonious VDJ recombination scenarios. In a later analysis, each TCR beta chain was defined by its CDR3 amino acid sequence together with its V-gene family, and reads lacking a unique V-gene family were excluded. A later analysis removed 592 highly shared, low-generation-probability nucleotide sequences to deal with suspected cross-contamination and a sequencing artifact. A later analysis calculated a clonal expansion index for each public chain from normalized within-repertoire ranks of inferred template counts. In a later analysis, generation probabilities were computed with a VDJ recombination model fitted to out-of-frame rearrangements, and the resulting probabilities were checked against IGoR. Hypergeometric tests were used in a later analysis to score TCR-TCR, TCR-HLA and TCR-CMV co-occurrence, with a repertoire-size bias correction applied to the TCR pairs. False discovery rates were estimated in a later analysis by permuting HLA or CMV assignments 20 times. A later analysis grouped co-occurring TCRs with DBSCAN, adding TCRdist sequence similarity when clustering within HLA-allele-positive subsets. Co-occurrence clustering excluded repertoires with fewer than 30,000 or more than 120,000 public chains, plus five with anomalous nucleotide sharing. The table was pulled from immuneACCESS by TCRdb, which kept in-frame rearrangements only. Such tables lose some clones; where checked, under half of the loss comes from unresolved V genes, and the rest has no known cause. The V and J calls and clone size are taken from that table; D and trimming were inferred from the DNA. In this sample the table shows about 190,000 clones, 70% to 90% of which occur a single time. Roughly 0.34% of the sample comes from the top ten.

The sequencing input was PBMCs. The rearranged chain carries TRBV6-1 and TRBJ2-7, and TRBD1 matches 9 of the central bases. The receptor was derived from a woman in her twenties or thirties in good health and CMV-seronegative. The DNA sequence reads TGTGCCAGCAGCTTCCGGGACAGGGCTTCCTACGAGCAGTACTTC. This yields the protein CASSFRDRASYEQYF.